There are a few counts of the clone carrying this TCR beta chain. The target antigen is unknown. The data derive from a study of T cell responses to AZD1222 COVID-19 vaccine. Repertoires were generated with immunoSEQ multiplex PCR, while TCRdb's copy carries only in-frame clones and drops some. The sample consists of about 120,000 clones, about 86% of them appearing once. With V trimmed by 3 bases and J by 8 bases, 15 bases remained unmatched. In germline, CDR1 is ENHRY, CDR2 SYGVKD. There are 16 residues in the CDR3. Study-wide findings and caveats: Spike was spanned by vaccine-associated CD4 TCRs, which were dominant at 160-218 and 743-854. Repertoires were collected only later (after the peak T cell response had occurred).

The chain joins TRBV10-3 to TRBJ1-2, with 7 positions matching TRBD1. The specimen comprised peripheral blood, sampled on day 0 of AZD1222 vaccination. This TCR came from an adult in good health. Here the CDR3 reads CAISDTRLDRTLGYTF. CDR3 in DNA: TGTGCCATCAGTGACACACGGTTGGACAGGACTCTGGGCTACACCTTC.